Listed here are 20 T cell receptor beta chains from one sample, sequenced in a study of cytomegalovirus exposure and HLA in healthy donors. The repertoire was sequenced with immunoSEQ multiplex PCR; TCRdb's copy has only in-frame clones and lacks some. The sample holds under 150,000 clones, more than 85% seen once. The sequenced material came from PBMCs. The receptors here all came from a man in his late teens or twenties in good health and CMV-seropositive.

The rearrangement links TRBV28 to TRBJ2-7, with 9 bases aligning to TRBD1. This CDR3 region has 14 residues. V lost 6 bases, J lost 7 bases, and 10 bases stayed unmatched. Germline CDR1 reads MDHEN; CDR2 reads SYDVKM. Here the CDR3 DNA reads TGTGCCAGCAGCTCAGTACAGGGGGCCGGGGAGCAGTACTTC. It yields the protein CASSSVQGAGEQYF.

The CDR3 reads CASGLVREGETQYF. For the CDR3, the DNA is TGTGCTAGTGGTTTGGTACGAGAGGGCGAGACCCAGTACTTC. The chain employs TRBV12-5 and TRBJ2-5; D is possibly TRBD2 (5 bases). Trimming cost V 0 bases and J 5 bases, with 10 bases left between them. CDR1 and CDR2 from the germline V gene are LGHNT and FRNRAP. The length of the CDR3 is 14 residues.

The rearrangement links TRBV4-1 to TRBJ2-7; 7 bases map to TRBD2. The CDR3 covers 14 residues. With V trimmed by 1 base and J by 5 bases, 5 bases remained unmatched. Germline assignment: CDR1 MGHRA and CDR2 YSYEKL. The CDR3 region is CASSQVTSRDEQYF. CDR3 in DNA: TGCGCCAGCAGCCAAGTGACTAGCCGCGACGAGCAGTACTTC.

In the case of this clone: Additional DNA sequences in this sample encode the identical CDR3. CDR3 DNA: TGTGCCAGCAGCCTGGAGGGGAACACTGAAGCTTTCTTT. This translates into CASSLEGNTEAFF. The chain couples TRBV27 to TRBJ1-1; D remains ambiguous. This CDR3 is built from 13 residues. Germline assignment: CDR1 MNHEY and CDR2 SMNVEV (reference sequence). Trimming shortened V by 6 bases and J by 1 base, and 9 bases separated the two germline ends.

The CDR3 nucleotides read TGTGCCACCAGCATAACCCGGACAGGGGGCACCACAGATACGCAGTATTTT. Its translation is CATSITRTGGTTDTQYF. The V gene is TRBV15, the J gene TRBJ2-3, with 11 bases aligning to TRBD1. V shed 4 bases and J 2 bases; nucleotides not matched to a gene: 8. The CDR3 totals 17 residues. Germline loops: CDR1 LNHNV, CDR2 YYDKDF (reference sequence).

The gene calls are TRBV7-3 and TRBJ2-2; tentatively, D is TRBD2 (7 bases). V lost 2 bases and J lost 6, with 13 bases in between. Looked up from germline, CDR1 is SGHTA and CDR2 is FQGTGA. The CDR3 has 15 amino acids. For the CDR3, the DNA is TGTGCCAGCAGCTTAGCGGGGGCAAAGTCCGGGGAGCTGTTTTTT. It codes for CASSLAGAKSGELFF.

CDR3 coding DNA: TGTGCCAGCAGCTTATCCAGGACAGGGATTTTGAACACTGAAGCTTTCTTT. This codes for CASSLSRTGILNTEAFF. The chain links TRBV7-8 to TRBJ1-1; 8 nucleotides line up with TRBD1. This CDR3 contains 17 residues. Germline V gene sequence: CDR1 SGHVS, CDR2 FQNEAQ. Trimming took 2 bases from V and 0 from J; bases not matched to a gene: 8.

The chain carries TRBV30 and TRBJ2-1; possibly TRBD1 for D (5 bases). The CDR3 runs to 13 residues. Trimming took off 0 bases at V and 10 bases at J, with 13 bases between the two ends. Germline CDR1 GTSNPN, CDR2 SVGIG (reference sequence). The CDR3 loop reads CAWSVAPAGEQFF. In DNA form, the CDR3 reads TGTGCCTGGAGTGTAGCCCCTGCAGGGGAGCAGTTCTTC.

The V and J genes are TRBV7-9 and TRBJ1-1, with D maybe TRBD1 (6 bases). The CDR3 totals 16 residues. Trimming pared 0 bases from V and 3 bases from J, leaving 14 bases between. Germline loops: CDR1 SEHNR, CDR2 FQNEAQ (reference sequence). The CDR3 here is CASSLAGVTGHTEAFF. The CDR3 DNA sequence: TGTGCCAGCAGCTTAGCGGGGGTAACAGGGCACACTGAAGCTTTCTTT.

In nucleotides, the CDR3 is TGTGCCAGCAGTTTTCCTGGGACTAGCGGGCAGGATACGCAGTATTTT. It yields the protein CASSFPGTSGQDTQYF. The chain links TRBV7-9 to TRBJ2-3; 12 positions match TRBD2. Germline V CDR1 and CDR2: SEHNR, FQNEAQ (reference sequence). CDR3 size: 16 residues. J gave up 6 bases and V 6 bases, and 10 bases lay outside the gene matches. The whole variable domain, filled in from reference TRBV7-9 and TRBJ2-3, reads DTGVSQNPRHKITKRGQNVTFRCDPISEHNRLYWYRQTLGQGPEFLTYFQNEAQLEKSRLLSDRFSAERPKGSFSTLEIQRTEQGDSAMYLCASSFPGTSGQDTQYFGPGTRLTVL.

V and J are TRBV7-3 and TRBJ2-1; TRBD2 aligns across 10 bases. With 2 bases clipped from V and 5 bases from J, the junction kept 3 bases outside the gene matches. The CDR3 is made up of 15 amino acids. CDR1 SGHTA and CDR2 FQGTGA come from the germline V gene. CDR3 bases: TGTGCCAGCAGCTTACTCGGACTAGCGGACAATGAGCAGTTCTTC. Translation gives CASSLLGLADNEQFF.

V and J are TRBV6-1 and TRBJ1-4; no reliable D call. The V and J ends lost 10 bases and 8 bases respectively, with 17 bases between them. CDR3 size: 13 residues. Germline V gene lookup returns CDR1 MNHNS and CDR2 SASEGT. CDR3 DNA sequence: TGTGCCACCACTAAACGCCACGGCGAAAAACTGTTTTTT. Its protein product is CATTKRHGEKLFF.

A remark on this clone: A read error may be the cause here, since a much bigger clone is one base away. The rearrangement links TRBV25-1 to TRBJ1-2; D gene ambiguous. CDR1 and CDR2 from the germline V gene are MGHDK and SYGVNS. This CDR3 comprises 12 residues. V gave up 2 bases and J gave up 4 bases, with 5 bases separating them. The CDR3 DNA follows: TGTGCCAGCAGTGAAGAGGGCTATGGCTACACCTTC. It yields the protein CASSEEGYGYTF.

The chain employs TRBV13 and TRBJ1-2; tentatively, D is TRBD1 (6 bases). V was cut by 0 bases and J by 2 bases, with 10 bases left in between. Germline CDR1 PRHDT, CDR2 FYEKMQ (reference sequence). This CDR3 is 15 amino acids long. The chain's CDR3 is CASSLGPTGNYGYTF. The CDR3 region has the DNA TGTGCCAGCAGCTTAGGGCCGACAGGCAACTATGGCTACACCTTC.

CDR3 coding DNA: TGTGCCAGCAGCTTAGTTGCTAGCGGCACCCTGGGTGGCACCGGGGAGCTGTTTTTT. Residues: CASSLVASGTLGGTGELFF. The rearrangement uses TRBV7-2 and TRBJ2-2, with 7 bases aligning to TRBD2. V trimming: 1 base; J trimming: 4 bases; junction bases outside the gene matches: 15. The length of the CDR3 is 19 residues. CDR1 SGHTA and CDR2 FQGNSA come from the germline V gene.

The rearrangement joins TRBV18 to TRBJ1-4, with 11 nucleotides matching TRBD1. The CDR3 loop spans 15 amino acids. Germline lookup yields CDR1 KGHSH and CDR2 LQKENI. J gave up 7 bases and V 3 bases, and 4 bases lay outside the gene matches. This chain's CDR3 is CASSPPGQGGEKLFF. Here the CDR3 DNA reads TGTGCCAGCTCACCCCCGGGACAGGGGGGTGAAAAACTGTTTTTT.

This sequence joins TRBV5-1 and TRBJ2-1, with 7 nucleotides matching TRBD1. V shed 4 bases, J shed 8 bases, and the junction held 6 bases outside the gene matches. This CDR3 has 13 amino acids. Looked up from germline, CDR1 is SGHRS and CDR2 is YFSETQ. As DNA, the CDR3 is TGCGCCAGCAGCAAAGGACAGGCGGATGAGCAGTTCTTC. Protein sequence: CASSKGQADEQFF.

The chain employs TRBV7-9 and TRBJ1-1, with 7 bases lining up with TRBD1. Germline V gene data show CDR1 as SEHNR and CDR2 as FQNEAQ (reference sequence). The CDR3 covers 13 residues. V shed 7 bases, J shed 8 bases, and the junction held 10 bases outside the gene matches. CDR3 DNA: TGTGCCAGCAACCCACAGGGGTCGTCGGAAGCTTTCTTT. The encoded protein is CASNPQGSSEAFF. Variable domain in full (rest from reference TRBV7-9 and TRBJ1-1): DTGVSQNPRHKITKRGQNVTFRCDPISEHNRLYWYRQTLGQGPEFLTYFQNEAQLEKSRLLSDRFSAERPKGSFSTLEIQRTEQGDSAMYLCASNPQGSSEAFFGQGTRLTVV.

Here the CDR3 reads CASLLSQVQETQYF. As DNA, the CDR3 is TGTGCCAGCCTATTATCACAGGTCCAAGAGACCCAGTACTTC. The chain combines TRBV13 with TRBJ2-5; D may be TRBD1 (5 bases). The CDR3 extends over 14 amino acids. Germline CDR1 PRHDT, CDR2 FYEKMQ (reference sequence). The V end lost 8 bases, the J end lost 1 base, and 14 bases lay between the germline ends.

The chain couples TRBV19 to TRBJ1-5; a weak D match, TRBD1 (5 bases). The CDR3 spans 17 residues. Trimming removed 1 base from V and 6 bases from J, with 19 bases in between. Germline assignment: CDR1 LNHDA and CDR2 SQIVND (reference sequence). CDR3 bases: TGTGCCAGTAGTATAGTTAGCGGACACCAAAACGGTCAGCCCCAGCATTTT. Encoded protein: CASSIVSGHQNGQPQHF.